This is a list of T cell receptor beta chains from one sample in a study of shared clonotypes between healthy human individuals. Assay: immunoSEQ multiplex PCR; the TCRdb copy retains only in-frame clones and omits some. Of about 2,200,000 clones listed, approximately 94% are singletons. Sequencing used naive CD8+ T cells from PBMCs. Source of these receptors: a man aged 18 to 29 in good health. Some clones in this sample may be carry-over from other donors' samples. CDR3s include the opening cysteine and the closing phenylalanine or tryptophan. D genes are given only for firm matches. Clone size appears in some rows only: once, few, many, or a class for an expanded clone.

>TRBV28|-|TRBD2|TRBJ2-7
TGTGCCAGCAGTTACGGGACTAGCGGCAGTAGCTCCTACGAGCAGTACTTC
CASSYGTSGSSSYEQYF
>TRBV5-3|-|-|TRBJ1-2
TGTGCCAGAAGCTTGGGACAACTTCACTATGGCTACACCTTC
CARSLGQLHYGYTF
>TRBV19|-|TRBD1|TRBJ2-3
TGTGCCACCCAGCCCCATTCGGGACAGGGCCCAGATACGCAGTATTTT
CATQPHSGQGPDTQYF
>TRBV2|-|-|TRBJ2-7
TGTGCCAGCAGATCCCGTGTAGCGGATTACGAGCAGTACTTC
CASRSRVADYEQYF
>TRBV7-7|-|-|TRBJ2-1
TGTGCCAGCAGCCAGACCAGGGGTCATGAGCAGTTCTTC
CASSQTRGHEQFF
>TRBV28|once|-|TRBJ1-4
TGTGCCAGCAGTTTAGAGGTGGGGCAGGTGAATGAAAAACTGTTTTTT
CASSLEVGQVNEKLFF
>TRBV5-1|-|TRBD1|TRBJ1-4
TGCGCCAGCAGCCCTGGGGGGACAGGGACAGGGAATGAAAAACTGTTTTTT
CASSPGGTGTGNEKLFF
>TRBV18|-|-|TRBJ2-2
TGTGCCAGCTCACCCCCCGACATCGGCGGGGAGCTGTTTTTT
CASSPPDIGGELFF
>TRBV4-1|-|-|TRBJ2-7
TGCGCCAGCAGCCAAGATCCGGGCAGTTCCTACGAGCAGTACTTC
CASSQDPGSSYEQYF
>TRBV27|-|-|TRBJ2-3
TGTGCCAGCCGGACGGCACTCGTCGCAGATACGCAGTATTTT
CASRTALVADTQYF
>TRBV11-2|-|-|TRBJ1-2
TGTGCCAGCAGCTTGAGGGTTACGGCGGGAATCGGCTATGGCTACACCTTC
CASSLRVTAGIGYGYTF
>TRBV6-5|-|TRBD2|TRBJ2-1
TGTGCCAGCAGGACCGGGACTAGCAATCGGCATGAGCAGTTCTTC
CASRTGTSNRHEQFF
>TRBV14|-|-|TRBJ2-7
TGTGCCAGCAGCCTGACGTCGAGCAGCCTCGGGGAGCAGTACTTC
CASSLTSSSLGEQYF
>TRBV27|-|-|TRBJ1-1
TGTGCCAGCAGTTTATCTGACGGAAACACTGAAGCTTTCTTT
CASSLSDGNTEAFF
>TRBV5-6|-|TRBD2|TRBJ2-1
TGTGCCAGCAGCTCGGGACTAGCAAAAAATGAGCAGTTCTTC
CASSSGLAKNEQFF
>TRBV7-6|-|TRBD1|TRBJ2-3
TGTGCCAGCAGCTTGCCAGACAGGGCAGATACGCAGTATTTT
CASSLPDRADTQYF
>TRBV29-1|-|-|TRBJ2-7
TGCAGCGTTGAATTAGACAGTGTCGAGCAGTACTTC
CSVELDSVEQYF